The rows below give T cell receptor beta chains drawn from one sample of a study of blood T cell repertoires in COVID-19. TCRdb keeps only in-frame clones here, not all; method: immunoSEQ multiplex PCR. This sample has about 150,000 clones, with roughly 83% found just once. The sample comprised peripheral blood. Every receptor here comes from a woman aged 60-70 years with COVID-19, enrolled during active disease. Both conserved end residues are part of each CDR3. A D gene is named only where the DNA matches it firmly. Not all rows give a size; the values are once, few, many and, for expanded clones, a class.

V gene,clone size,J gene,D gene,CDR3 protein,CDR3 DNA
TRBV6-5,many,TRBJ1-1,-,CASSYDRNTEAFF,TGTGCCAGCAGTTACGACAGAAACACTGAAGCTTTCTTT
TRBV10-1,-,TRBJ1-4,-,CATSSGATNEKLFF,TGCGCCACCTCCTCCGGGGCAACTAATGAAAAACTGTTTTTT
TRBV2,once,TRBJ2-7,TRBD1,CASTRTGNEQYF,TGTGCCAGCACCAGGACAGGGAACGAGCAGTACTTC
TRBV5-1,-,TRBJ2-2,TRBD1,CASSSGQPNTGELFF,TGCGCCAGCAGCTCGGGACAGCCGAACACCGGGGAGCTGTTTTTT
TRBV18,-,TRBJ1-2,TRBD1,CASSPGQTFYGYTF,TGTGCCAGCTCACCGGGACAGACCTTTTATGGCTACACCTTC
TRBV9,-,TRBJ1-6,-,CASTPGHNSPLHF,TGTGCCAGCACCCCAGGGCATAATTCACCCCTCCACTTT
TRBV12-3/TRBV12-4,-,TRBJ1-1,-,CASSLPGTEAFF,TGTGCCAGCAGTTTACCGGGAACTGAAGCTTTCTTT
TRBV7-8,-,TRBJ2-3,TRBD2,CASSLEAGVGTDTQYF,TGTGCCAGCAGCTTAGAGGCGGGGGTAGGCACAGATACGCAGTATTTT
TRBV3-1/TRBV3-2,once,TRBJ2-6,-,CASTASRANVLTF,TGTGCCAGTACGGCGTCTAGAGCCAACGTCCTGACTTTC
TRBV7-2,-,TRBJ2-5,TRBD2,CASSLTSGTAGDQYF,TGTGCCAGCAGCCTGACTAGCGGGACCGCGGGGGACCAGTACTTC
TRBV24-1,-,TRBJ2-1,-,CATSDFPGSNEQFF,TGTGCCACCAGTGATTTCCCGGGATCGAATGAGCAGTTCTTC
TRBV3-1/TRBV3-2,-,TRBJ2-5,TRBD2,CASSLRGLAGQETQYF,TGTGCCAGCAGCTTAAGAGGGCTAGCGGGGCAAGAGACCCAGTACTTC
TRBV7-9,-,TRBJ1-1,TRBD1,CASSPTGGPEAFF,TGTGCCAGCAGCCCAACAGGGGGCCCTGAAGCTTTCTTT
TRBV19,-,TRBJ1-5,-,CASSLRDTLSTLQHF,TGTGCCAGTAGTCTCCGGGACACCTTGTCAACTCTCCAGCATTTT